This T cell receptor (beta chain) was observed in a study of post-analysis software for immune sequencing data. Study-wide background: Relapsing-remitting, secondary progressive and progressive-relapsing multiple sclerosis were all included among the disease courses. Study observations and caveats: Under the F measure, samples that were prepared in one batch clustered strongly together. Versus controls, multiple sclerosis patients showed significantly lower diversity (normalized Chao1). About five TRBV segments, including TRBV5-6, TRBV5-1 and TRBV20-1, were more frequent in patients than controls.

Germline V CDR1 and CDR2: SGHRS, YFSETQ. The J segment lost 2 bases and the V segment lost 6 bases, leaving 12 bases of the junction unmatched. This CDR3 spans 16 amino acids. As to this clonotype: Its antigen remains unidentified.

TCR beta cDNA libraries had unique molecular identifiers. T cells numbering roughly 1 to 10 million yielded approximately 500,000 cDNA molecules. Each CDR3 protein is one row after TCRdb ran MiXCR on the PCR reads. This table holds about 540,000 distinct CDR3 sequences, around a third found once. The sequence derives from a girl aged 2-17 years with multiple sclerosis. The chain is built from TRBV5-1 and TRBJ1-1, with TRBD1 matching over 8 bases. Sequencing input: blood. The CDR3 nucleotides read TGCGCCAGCACCCAAACCCCGGGACAGGCAAACACTGAAGCTTTCTTT. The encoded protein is CASTQTPGQANTEAFF.